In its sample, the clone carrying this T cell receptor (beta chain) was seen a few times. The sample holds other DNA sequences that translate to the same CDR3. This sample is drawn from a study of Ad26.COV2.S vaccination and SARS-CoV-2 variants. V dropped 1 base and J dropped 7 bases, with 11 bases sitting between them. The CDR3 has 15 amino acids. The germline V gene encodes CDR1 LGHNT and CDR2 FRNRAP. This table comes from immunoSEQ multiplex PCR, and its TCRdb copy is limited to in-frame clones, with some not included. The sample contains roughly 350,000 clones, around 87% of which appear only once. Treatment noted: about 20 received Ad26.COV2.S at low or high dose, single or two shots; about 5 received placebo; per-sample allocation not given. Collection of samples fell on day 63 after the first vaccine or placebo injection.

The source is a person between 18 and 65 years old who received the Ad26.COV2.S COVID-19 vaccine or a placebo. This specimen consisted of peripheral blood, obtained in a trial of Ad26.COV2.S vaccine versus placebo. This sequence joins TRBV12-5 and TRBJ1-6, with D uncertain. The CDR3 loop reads CASGLGEGRNSPLHF. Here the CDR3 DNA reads TGTGCTAGTGGTTTGGGGGAGGGCCGGAATTCACCCCTCCACTTT.